This T cell receptor (beta chain) was captured in a study of blood T cell repertoires in COVID-19. Trimming left V 4 bases short and J 1 base short, with 14 bases between. Germline CDR1 and CDR2: SGHKS and YYEKEE (reference sequence). The length of the CDR3 is 15 residues. Sequencing was performed with immunoSEQ multiplex PCR; in TCRdb, only in-frame clones are kept and a portion is missing. Of around 56,000 clones listed, more than 60% are singletons. The sequenced sample consisted of peripheral blood. The TCR was taken from a woman in her forties or fifties with active or convalescent COVID-19. V and J are TRBV5-5 and TRBJ2-5, with D possibly matching TRBD1 (6 bases). CDR3 DNA: TGTGCCAGCAGCGCCCGGACAGACCCCCAAGAGACCCAGTACTTC. The encoded protein is CASSARTDPQETQYF.